Listed below are T cell receptor beta chains from one sample, sequenced in a study of blood T cells in healthy people across ages. TCRdb used MiXCR to reprocess the 5' RACE reads, holding one entry per CDR3 protein. The sample has hundreds of thousands of distinct CDR3 sequences; 52% are singletons. The specimen sequenced was blood. Every receptor here comes from a woman older than 75 in good health. CDR3s include the opening cysteine and the closing phenylalanine or tryptophan. D genes are given only for firm matches. Some rows mark clone size as missing; the rest say once, few, many or name a class of expanded clone.

clone_size | j_call | v_call | d_call | cdr3_aa | cdr3_nt
few | TRBJ2-5 | TRBV20-1 | TRBD2 | CSAARRGGKETQYF | TGCAGTGCCGCGCGTCGCGGGGGTAAAGAGACCCAGTACTTC
NA | TRBJ1-6 | TRBV7-2 | NA | CASSLDANSPLHF | TGTGCCAGCAGCTTAGATGCCAATTCACCCCTCCACTTT
many | TRBJ2-7 | TRBV27 | NA | CASSLYREPYEQYF | TGTGCCAGCAGTTTATACAGGGAGCCCTACGAGCAGTACTTC
many | TRBJ2-3 | TRBV28 | NA | CASSLRPGALSTDTQYF | TGTGCCAGCAGTTTGCGTCCGGGGGCGCTGAGCACAGATACGCAGTATTTT
many | TRBJ2-3 | TRBV5-1 | NA | CASSSTGITDTQYF | TGCGCCAGCAGCTCGACAGGAATCACAGATACGCAGTATTTT
NA | TRBJ2-1 | TRBV3-1 | NA | CASSQDEGGWKSSNEQFF | TGTGCCAGCAGCCAAGATGAAGGGGGGTGGAAGTCGAGCAATGAGCAGTTCTTC
few | TRBJ2-1 | TRBV7-2 | NA | CASSLENSYNEQFF | TGTGCCAGCAGCTTAGAAAACTCCTACAATGAGCAGTTCTTC
many | TRBJ2-4 | TRBV29-1 | NA | CSVVSAVAKNIQYF | TGCAGCGTTGTGAGCGCGGTAGCCAAAAACATTCAGTACTTC
NA | TRBJ2-2 | TRBV6-6 | TRBD1 | CASSYSRDRVSTGELFF | TGTGCCAGCAGTTACTCGAGAGACAGGGTTAGCACCGGGGAGCTGTTTTTT
NA | TRBJ2-2 | TRBV3-1 | NA | CASSQDPSTGELFF | TGTGCCAGCAGCCAAGACCCCAGCACCGGGGAGCTGTTTTTT
NA | TRBJ1-5 | TRBV29-1 | TRBD1 | CSVRQGDSQPQHF | TGCAGCGTTAGGCAGGGGGACAGCCAGCCCCAGCATTTT
NA | TRBJ1-2 | TRBV3-1 | TRBD1 | CASSLRTGNYGYTF | TGTGCCAGCAGCCTACGGACAGGCAACTATGGCTACACCTTC
NA | TRBJ2-3 | TRBV30 | TRBD2 | CAWGPLRTSGRPDTQYF | TGTGCCTGGGGACCCCTACGGACTAGCGGGAGGCCAGATACGCAGTATTTT
many | TRBJ2-7 | TRBV5-1 | TRBD1 | CASSLEGQGFEQYF | TGCGCCAGCAGCTTGGAGGGACAGGGGTTCGAGCAGTACTTC
few | TRBJ1-4 | TRBV25-1 | TRBD1 | CASSAGGANEKLFF | TGTGCCAGCAGTGCAGGGGGAGCTAATGAAAAACTGTTTTTT
NA | TRBJ2-3 | TRBV6-4 | NA | CASSADSDTDTQYF | TGTGCCAGCAGTGCTGACTCTGACACAGATACGCAGTATTTT